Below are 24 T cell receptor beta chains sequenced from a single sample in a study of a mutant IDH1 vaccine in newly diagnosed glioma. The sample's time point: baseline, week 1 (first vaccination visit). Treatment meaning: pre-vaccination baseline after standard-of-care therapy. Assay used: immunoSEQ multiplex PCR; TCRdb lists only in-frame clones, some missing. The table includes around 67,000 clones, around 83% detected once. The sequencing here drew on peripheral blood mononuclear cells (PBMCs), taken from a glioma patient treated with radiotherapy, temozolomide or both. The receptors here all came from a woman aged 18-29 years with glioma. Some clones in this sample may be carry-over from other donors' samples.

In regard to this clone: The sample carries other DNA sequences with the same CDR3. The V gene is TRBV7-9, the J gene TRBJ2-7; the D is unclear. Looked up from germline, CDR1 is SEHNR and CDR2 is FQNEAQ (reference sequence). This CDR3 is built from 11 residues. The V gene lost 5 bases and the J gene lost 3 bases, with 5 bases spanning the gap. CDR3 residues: CASSASYEQYF. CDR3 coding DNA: TGTGCCAGCAGCGCCAGCTACGAGCAGTACTTC.

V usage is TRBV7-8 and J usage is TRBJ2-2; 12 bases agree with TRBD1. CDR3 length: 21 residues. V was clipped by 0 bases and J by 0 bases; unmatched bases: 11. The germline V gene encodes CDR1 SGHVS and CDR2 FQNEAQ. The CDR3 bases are TGTGCCAGCAGCTTAGCGCGGATCGGGACAGGGGGCTGGGCGAACACCGGGGAGCTGTTTTTT. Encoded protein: CASSLARIGTGGWANTGELFF.

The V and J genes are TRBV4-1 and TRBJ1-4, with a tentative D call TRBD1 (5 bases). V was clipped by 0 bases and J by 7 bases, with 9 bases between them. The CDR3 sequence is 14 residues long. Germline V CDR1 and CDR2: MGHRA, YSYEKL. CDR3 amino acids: CASSQDRVGEKLFF. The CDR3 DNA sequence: TGCGCCAGCAGCCAAGACAGGGTCGGTGAAAAACTGTTTTTT.

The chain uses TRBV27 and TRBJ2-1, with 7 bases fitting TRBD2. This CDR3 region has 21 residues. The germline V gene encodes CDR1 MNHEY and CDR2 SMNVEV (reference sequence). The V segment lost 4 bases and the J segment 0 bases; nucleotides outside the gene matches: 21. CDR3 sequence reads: CASSSVGGGLLTSPSYNEQFF. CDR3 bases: TGTGCCAGCAGTTCGGTGGGCGGGGGACTCCTTACCTCCCCCTCCTACAATGAGCAGTTCTTC.

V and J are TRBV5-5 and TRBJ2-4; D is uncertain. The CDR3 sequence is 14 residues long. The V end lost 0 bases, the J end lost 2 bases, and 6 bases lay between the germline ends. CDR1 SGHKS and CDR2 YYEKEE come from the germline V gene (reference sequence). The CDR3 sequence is CASSLGVSKNIQYF. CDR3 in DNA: TGTGCCAGCAGCTTGGGGGTGTCCAAAAACATTCAGTACTTC.

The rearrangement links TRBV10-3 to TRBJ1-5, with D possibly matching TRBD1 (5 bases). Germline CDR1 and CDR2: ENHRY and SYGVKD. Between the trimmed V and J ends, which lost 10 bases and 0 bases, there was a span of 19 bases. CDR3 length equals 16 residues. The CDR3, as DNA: TGTGCCACCGCGGGAGGGACCTCCTTTAGCAATCAGCCCCAGCATTTT. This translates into CATAGGTSFSNQPQHF.

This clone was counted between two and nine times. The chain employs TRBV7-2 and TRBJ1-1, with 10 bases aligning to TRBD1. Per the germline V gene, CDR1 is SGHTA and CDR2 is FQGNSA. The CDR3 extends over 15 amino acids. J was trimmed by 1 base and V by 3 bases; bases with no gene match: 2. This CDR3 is CASSFRTGGNTEAFF. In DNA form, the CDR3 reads TGTGCCAGCAGCTTTCGGACAGGGGGGAACACTGAAGCTTTCTTT.

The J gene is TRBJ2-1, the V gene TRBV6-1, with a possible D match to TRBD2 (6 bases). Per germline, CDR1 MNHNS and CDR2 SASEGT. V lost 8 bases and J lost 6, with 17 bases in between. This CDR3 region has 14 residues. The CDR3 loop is CASGALANSNEQFF. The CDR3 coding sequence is TGTGCCAGCGGGGCGCTAGCGAACTCCAATGAGCAGTTCTTC.

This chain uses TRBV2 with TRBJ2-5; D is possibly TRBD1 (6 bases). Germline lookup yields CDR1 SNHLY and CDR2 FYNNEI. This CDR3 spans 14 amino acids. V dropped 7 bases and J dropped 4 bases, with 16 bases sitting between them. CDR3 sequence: CASTPHRAIETQYF. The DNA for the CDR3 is TGTGCCAGCACCCCGCACAGGGCTATAGAGACCCAGTACTTC.

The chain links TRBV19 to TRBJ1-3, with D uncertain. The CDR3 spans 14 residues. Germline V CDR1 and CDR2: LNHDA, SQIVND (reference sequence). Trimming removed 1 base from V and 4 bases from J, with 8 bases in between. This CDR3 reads CASSIGQPGNTIYF. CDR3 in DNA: TGTGCCAGTAGTATAGGTCAGCCGGGAAACACCATATATTTT.

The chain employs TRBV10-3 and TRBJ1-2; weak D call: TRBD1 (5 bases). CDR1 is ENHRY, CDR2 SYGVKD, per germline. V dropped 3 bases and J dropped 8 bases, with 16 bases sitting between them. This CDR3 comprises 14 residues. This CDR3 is CAISEKGLMEGYTF. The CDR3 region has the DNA TGTGCCATCAGTGAAAAGGGACTCATGGAGGGCTACACCTTC.

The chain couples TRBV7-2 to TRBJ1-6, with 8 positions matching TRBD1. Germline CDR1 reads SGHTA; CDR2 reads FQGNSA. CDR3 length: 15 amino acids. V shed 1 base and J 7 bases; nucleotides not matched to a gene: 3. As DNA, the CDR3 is TGTGCCAGCAGCTTAGGGACAGGGCGGAATTCACCCCTCCACTTT. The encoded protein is CASSLGTGRNSPLHF.

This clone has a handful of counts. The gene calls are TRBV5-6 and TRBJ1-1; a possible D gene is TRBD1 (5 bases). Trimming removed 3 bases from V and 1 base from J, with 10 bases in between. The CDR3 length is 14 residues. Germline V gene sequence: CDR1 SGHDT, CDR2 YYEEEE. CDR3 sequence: CASSYGTGNTEAFF. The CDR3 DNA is TGTGCCAGCAGCTATGGGACGGGGAACACTGAAGCTTTCTTT. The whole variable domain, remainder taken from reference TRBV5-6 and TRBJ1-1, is DAGVTQSPTHLIKTRGQQVTLRCSPKSGHDTVSWYQQALGQGPQFIFQYYEEEERQRGNFPDRFSGHQFPNYSSELNVNALLLGDSALYLCASSYGTGNTEAFFGQGTRLTVV.

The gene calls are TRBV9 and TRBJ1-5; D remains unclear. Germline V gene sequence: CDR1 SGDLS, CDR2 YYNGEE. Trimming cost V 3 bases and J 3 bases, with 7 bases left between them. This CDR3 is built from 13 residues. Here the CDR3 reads CASSGGNNQPQHF. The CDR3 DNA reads TGTGCCAGCAGCGGAGGGAACAATCAGCCCCAGCATTTT.

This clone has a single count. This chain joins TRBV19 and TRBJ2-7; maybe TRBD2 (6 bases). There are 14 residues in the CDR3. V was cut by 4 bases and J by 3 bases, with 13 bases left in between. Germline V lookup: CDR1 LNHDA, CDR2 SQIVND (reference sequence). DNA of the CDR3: TGTGCCAGTAGTAGAGCAGGGACTTTCTACGAGCAGTACTTC. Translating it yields CASSRAGTFYEQYF.

The CDR3 DNA reads as TGTGCCAGCAGCTCCAGGGGGCCTGAAGCCAAAAACATTCAGTACTTC. Its translation: CASSSRGPEAKNIQYF. This chain joins TRBV5-4 and TRBJ2-4; 8 bases match TRBD1. The V gene end was trimmed by 3 bases and the J gene end by 0 bases; junction bases not matched to a gene: 5. This CDR3 spans 16 amino acids. The V gene's germline CDR1 is SGHNT and CDR2 YYREEE (reference sequence).

The CDR3 region is CASSGVGGQETQYF. The DNA for the CDR3 is TGTGCCAGCAGCGGGGTTGGGGGGCAGGAGACCCAGTACTTC. This rearrangement joins TRBV7-7 to TRBJ2-5, with D perhaps matching TRBD1 or TRBD2 (6 bases each). This CDR3 contains 14 residues. Germline V gene lookup returns CDR1 SSHAT and CDR2 FNYEAQ (reference sequence). The V gene lost 5 bases and the J gene lost 5 bases, with 15 bases spanning the gap.

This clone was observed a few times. The CDR3 DNA is TGCAGCGTCTCACTAGCGGGAGATGAGCAGTTCTTC. Protein product: CSVSLAGDEQFF. V and J are TRBV29-1 and TRBJ2-1; 11 bases are shared with TRBD2. V shed 6 bases and J 8 bases; nucleotides not matched to a gene: 3. This CDR3 has 12 residues. The germline V gene has CDR1 SQVTM and CDR2 ANQGSEA.

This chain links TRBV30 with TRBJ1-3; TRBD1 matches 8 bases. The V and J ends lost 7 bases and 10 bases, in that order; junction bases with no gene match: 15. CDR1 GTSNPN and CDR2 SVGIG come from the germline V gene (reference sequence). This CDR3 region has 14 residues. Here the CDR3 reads CASNKGQAGRTIYF. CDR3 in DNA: TGTGCCTCCAACAAGGGACAGGCGGGGCGAACCATATATTTT.

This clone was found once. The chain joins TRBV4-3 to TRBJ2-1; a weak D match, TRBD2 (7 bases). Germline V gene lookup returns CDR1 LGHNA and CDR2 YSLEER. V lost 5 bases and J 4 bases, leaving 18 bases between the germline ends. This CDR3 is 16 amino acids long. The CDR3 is CASSLSRGLLYNEQFF. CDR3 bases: TGCGCCAGCAGCTTATCGCGGGGGCTGCTTTACAATGAGCAGTTCTTC.

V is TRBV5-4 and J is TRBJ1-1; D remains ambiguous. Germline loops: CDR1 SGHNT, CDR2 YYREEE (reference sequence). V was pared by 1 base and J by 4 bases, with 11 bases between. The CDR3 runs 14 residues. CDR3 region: CASSLPRMGTEAFF. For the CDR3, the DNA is TGTGCCAGCAGCTTGCCCCGAATGGGCACTGAAGCTTTCTTT.

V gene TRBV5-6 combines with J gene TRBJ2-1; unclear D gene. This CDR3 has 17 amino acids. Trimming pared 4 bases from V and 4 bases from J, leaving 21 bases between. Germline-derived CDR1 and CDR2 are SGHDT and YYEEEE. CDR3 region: CASSPQLGFQSYNEQFF. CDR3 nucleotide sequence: TGTGCCAGCAGCCCCCAACTGGGGTTTCAGAGTTACAATGAGCAGTTCTTC.

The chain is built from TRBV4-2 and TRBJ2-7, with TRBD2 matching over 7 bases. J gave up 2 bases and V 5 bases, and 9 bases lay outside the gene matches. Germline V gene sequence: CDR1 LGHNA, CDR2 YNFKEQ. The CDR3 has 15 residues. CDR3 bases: TGTGCCAGCAGCACCAGGAGCGGGGAGGCCTACGAGCAGTACTTC. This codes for CASSTRSGEAYEQYF.

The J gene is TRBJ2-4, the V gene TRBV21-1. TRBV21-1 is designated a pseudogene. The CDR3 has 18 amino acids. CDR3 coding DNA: TGTGCCAGCAGCAAATACCGAGGGGGGCCCGCAGCCAAAAACATTCAGTACTTC. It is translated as CASSKYRGGPAAKNIQYF.